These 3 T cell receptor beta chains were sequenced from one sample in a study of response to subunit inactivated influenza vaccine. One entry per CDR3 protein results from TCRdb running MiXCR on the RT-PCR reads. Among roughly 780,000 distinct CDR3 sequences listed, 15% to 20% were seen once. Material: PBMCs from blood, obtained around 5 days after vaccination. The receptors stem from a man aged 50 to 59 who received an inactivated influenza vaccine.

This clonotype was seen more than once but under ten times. CDR3 coding DNA: TGTGCCACCAGTGATCGAGGGGTGAGCTCCTACAATGAGCAGTTCTTC. It specifies CATSDRGVSSYNEQFF. The chain combines TRBV24-1 with TRBJ2-1; the D gene could be TRBD1 or TRBD2 (5 bases each). V gave up 3 bases and J gave up 0 bases, with 11 bases separating them. Germline lookup yields CDR1 KGHDR and CDR2 SFDVKD. This CDR3 is built from 16 residues.

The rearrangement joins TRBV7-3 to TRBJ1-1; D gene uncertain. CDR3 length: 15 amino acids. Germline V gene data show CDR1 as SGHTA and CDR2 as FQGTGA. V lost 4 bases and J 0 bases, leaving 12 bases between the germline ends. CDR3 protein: CASSYGGGMNTEAFF. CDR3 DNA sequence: TGTGCCAGCAGCTATGGCGGAGGGATGAACACTGAAGCTTTCTTT.

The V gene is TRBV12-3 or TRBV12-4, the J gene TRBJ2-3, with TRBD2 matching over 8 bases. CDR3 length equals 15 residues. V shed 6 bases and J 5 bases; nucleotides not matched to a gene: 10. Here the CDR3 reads CASSLRGGGGDTQYF. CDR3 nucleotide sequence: TGTGCCAGCAGCTTACGGGGGGGCGGTGGAGATACGCAGTATTTT.